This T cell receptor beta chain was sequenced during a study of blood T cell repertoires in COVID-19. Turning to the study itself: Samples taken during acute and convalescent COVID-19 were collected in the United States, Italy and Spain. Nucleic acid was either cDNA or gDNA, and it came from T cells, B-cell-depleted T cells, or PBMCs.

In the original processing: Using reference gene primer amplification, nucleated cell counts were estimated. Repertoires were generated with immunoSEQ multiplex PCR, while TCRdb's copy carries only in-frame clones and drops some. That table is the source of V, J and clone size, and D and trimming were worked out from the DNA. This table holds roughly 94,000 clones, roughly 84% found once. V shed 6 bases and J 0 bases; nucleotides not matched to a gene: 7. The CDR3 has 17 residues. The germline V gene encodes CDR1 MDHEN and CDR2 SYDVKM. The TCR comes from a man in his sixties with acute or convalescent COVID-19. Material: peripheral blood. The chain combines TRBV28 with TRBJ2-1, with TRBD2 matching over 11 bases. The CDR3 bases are TGTGCCAGCAGCTCTAGCGGGGGGTCCCCCTCCTACAATGAGCAGTTCTTC. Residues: CASSSSGGSPSYNEQFF.